The present T cell receptor (beta chain) was sequenced within a study of patients and donors after allogeneic stem cell transplantation. The CDR3 extends over 14 amino acids. V was shortened by 5 bases and J by 5 bases, with 10 bases between the two germline ends. Germline values: CDR1 MNHEY, CDR2 SMNVEV (reference sequence). A single record per CDR3 protein comes from TCRdb applying MiXCR to the RT-PCR reads. The table records 65,000 to 80,000 distinct CDR3 sequences, around 27% of them present only once. The receptor was derived from a human donor who was either an allogeneic HSCT recipient or a stem cell or donor lymphocyte infusion donor (not recorded which). It is not recorded whose cells these are; they may come from a transplant donor. The sample consisted of blood, either unsorted or a sorted T cell fraction (not recorded which). The genes are TRBV27 and TRBJ2-6; D is unresolved. In nucleotides, the CDR3 is TGTGCCAGCAGTATCGCCTTTAGGGCCAACGTCCTGACTTTC. Protein product: CASSIAFRANVLTF.